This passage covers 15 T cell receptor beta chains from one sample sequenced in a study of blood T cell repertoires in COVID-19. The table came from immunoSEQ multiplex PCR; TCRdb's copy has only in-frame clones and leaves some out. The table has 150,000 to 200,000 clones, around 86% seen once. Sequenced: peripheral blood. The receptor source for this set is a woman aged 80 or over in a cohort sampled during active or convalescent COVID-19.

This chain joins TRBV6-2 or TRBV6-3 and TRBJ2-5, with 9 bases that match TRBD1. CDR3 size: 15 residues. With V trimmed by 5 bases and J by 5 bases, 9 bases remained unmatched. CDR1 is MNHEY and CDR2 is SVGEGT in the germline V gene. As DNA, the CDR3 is TGTGCCAGCAGTCTCGGACAGGGGCGGTTTGAGACCCAGTACTTC. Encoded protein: CASSLGQGRFETQYF.

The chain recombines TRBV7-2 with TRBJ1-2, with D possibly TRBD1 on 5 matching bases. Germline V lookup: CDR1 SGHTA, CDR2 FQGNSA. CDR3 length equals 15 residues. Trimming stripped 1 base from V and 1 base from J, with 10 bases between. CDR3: CASSLEGRVNYGYTF. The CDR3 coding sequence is TGTGCCAGCAGCTTAGAGGGCAGGGTTAACTATGGCTACACCTTC.

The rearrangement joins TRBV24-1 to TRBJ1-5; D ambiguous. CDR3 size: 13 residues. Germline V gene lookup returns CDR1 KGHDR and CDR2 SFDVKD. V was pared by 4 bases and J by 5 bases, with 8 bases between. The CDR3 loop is CATSEDGDQPQHF. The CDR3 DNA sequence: TGTGCCACCAGTGAGGACGGGGATCAGCCCCAGCATTTT.

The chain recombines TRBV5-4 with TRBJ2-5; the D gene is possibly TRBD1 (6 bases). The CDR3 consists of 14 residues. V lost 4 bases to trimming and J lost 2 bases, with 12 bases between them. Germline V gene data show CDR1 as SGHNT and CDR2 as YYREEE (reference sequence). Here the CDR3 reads CASSPGQGQETQYF. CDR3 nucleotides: TGTGCCAGCAGCCCGGGGCAGGGGCAAGAGACCCAGTACTTC.

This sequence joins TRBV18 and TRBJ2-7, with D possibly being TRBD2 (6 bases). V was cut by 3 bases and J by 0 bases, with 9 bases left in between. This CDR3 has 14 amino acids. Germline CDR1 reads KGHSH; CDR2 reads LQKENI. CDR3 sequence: CASSPGSGSYEQYV. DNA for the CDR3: TGTGCCAGCTCACCCGGGAGCGGCTCCTACGAGCAGTACGTC.

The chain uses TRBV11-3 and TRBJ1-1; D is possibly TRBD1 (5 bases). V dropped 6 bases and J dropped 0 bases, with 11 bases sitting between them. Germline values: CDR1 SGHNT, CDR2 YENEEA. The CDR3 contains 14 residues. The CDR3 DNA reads TGTGCCAGCAGTCACCGGACATTGAACACTGAAGCTTTCTTT. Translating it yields CASSHRTLNTEAFF.

The CDR3 sequence: CASSRDSFNEQFF. For the CDR3, the DNA is TGTGCCAGTAGTCGGGACAGCTTCAATGAGCAGTTCTTC. The genes are TRBV19 and TRBJ2-1; 7 bases agree with TRBD1. CDR3 length: 13 amino acids. CDR1 and CDR2 (germline): LNHDA, SQIVND (reference sequence). V trimming: 5 bases; J trimming: 6 bases; junction bases outside the gene matches: 4.

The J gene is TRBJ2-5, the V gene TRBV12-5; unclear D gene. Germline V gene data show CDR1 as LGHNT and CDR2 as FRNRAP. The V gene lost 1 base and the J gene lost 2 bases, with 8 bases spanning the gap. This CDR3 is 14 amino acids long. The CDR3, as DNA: TGTGCTAGTGGTTTGGACAGAAATCAAGAGACCCAGTACTTC. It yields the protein CASGLDRNQETQYF.

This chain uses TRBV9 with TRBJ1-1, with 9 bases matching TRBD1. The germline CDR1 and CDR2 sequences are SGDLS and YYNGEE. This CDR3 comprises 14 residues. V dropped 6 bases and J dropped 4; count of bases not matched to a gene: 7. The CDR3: CASNPTGGSTEAFF. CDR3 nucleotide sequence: TGTGCCAGCAACCCGACAGGGGGGAGCACTGAAGCTTTCTTT.

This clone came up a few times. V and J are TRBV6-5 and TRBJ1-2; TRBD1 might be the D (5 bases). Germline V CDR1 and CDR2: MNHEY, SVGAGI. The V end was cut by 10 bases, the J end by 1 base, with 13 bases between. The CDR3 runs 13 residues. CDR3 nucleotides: TGTGCCACAACTACAGGAATTAACTATGGCTACACCTTC. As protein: CATTTGINYGYTF.

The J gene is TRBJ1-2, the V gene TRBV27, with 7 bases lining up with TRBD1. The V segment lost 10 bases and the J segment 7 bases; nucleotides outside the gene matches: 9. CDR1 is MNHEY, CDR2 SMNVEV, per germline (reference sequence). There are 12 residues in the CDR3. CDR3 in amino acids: CATATGVGGYTF. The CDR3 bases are TGTGCCACCGCAACAGGGGTGGGTGGCTACACCTTC.

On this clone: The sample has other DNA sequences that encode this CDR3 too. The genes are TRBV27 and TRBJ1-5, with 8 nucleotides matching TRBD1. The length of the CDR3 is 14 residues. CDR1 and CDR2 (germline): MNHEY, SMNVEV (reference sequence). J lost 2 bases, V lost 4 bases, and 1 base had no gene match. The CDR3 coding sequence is TGTGCCAGCAGTTGGGGACAGGGCAATCAGCCCCAGCATTTT. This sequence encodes CASSWGQGNQPQHF.

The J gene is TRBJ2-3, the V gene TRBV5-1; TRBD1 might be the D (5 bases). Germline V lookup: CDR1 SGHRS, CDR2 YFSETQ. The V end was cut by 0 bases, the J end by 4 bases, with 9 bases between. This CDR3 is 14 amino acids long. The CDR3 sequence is CASSLAQGSDTQYF. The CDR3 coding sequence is TGCGCCAGCAGCTTGGCTCAGGGTTCAGATACGCAGTATTTT.

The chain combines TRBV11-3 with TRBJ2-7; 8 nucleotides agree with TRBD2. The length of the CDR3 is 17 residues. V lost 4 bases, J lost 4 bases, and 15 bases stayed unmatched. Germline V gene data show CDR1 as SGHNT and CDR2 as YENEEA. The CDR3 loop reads CASSSRVGGGSSYEQYF. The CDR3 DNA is TGTGCCAGCAGCTCCAGGGTCGGCGGGGGGTCCTCTTACGAGCAGTACTTC.

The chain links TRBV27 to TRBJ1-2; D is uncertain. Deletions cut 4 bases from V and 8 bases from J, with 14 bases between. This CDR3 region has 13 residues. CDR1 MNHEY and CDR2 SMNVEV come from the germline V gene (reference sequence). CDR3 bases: TGTGCCAGCAGTTGGGGTATCGGGGAGGGCTACACCTTC. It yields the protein CASSWGIGEGYTF.